Presented here are 15 T cell receptor beta chains from one specimen sequenced in a study of blood T cell repertoires in COVID-19. Measured with immunoSEQ multiplex PCR; TCRdb has only the in-frame clones, and not every one. The sample lists around 280,000 clones; roughly nine tenths were seen once. Sequencing was done on a sample of PBMCs or T cells enriched from blood (not recorded which). These receptors were collected from a woman in her 40s who had recovered from COVID-19.

This clone was detected ten times or more. Other DNA sequences in the sample encode the same CDR3. J is TRBJ2-7 and V is TRBV7-9, with 10 bases that match TRBD1. Trimming cost V 1 base and J 7 bases; bases outside gene matches: 1. The length of the CDR3 is 13 residues. Germline V gives CDR1 SEHNR, CDR2 FQNEAQ (reference sequence). The CDR3 nucleotides are TGTGCCAGCAGCTTAGGGACAGGGGGTGAGCAGTACTTC. Translation gives CASSLGTGGEQYF.

V usage is TRBV7-2 and J usage is TRBJ2-2; TRBD2 aligns across 15 bases. Germline trimming cut 5 bases from V and 7 bases from J; bases unmatched to any gene: 11. CDR3 length: 18 amino acids. Per the germline V gene, CDR1 is SGHTA and CDR2 is FQGNSA. The CDR3 here is CASSPSGTSGRMGGELFF. DNA for the CDR3: TGTGCCAGCAGCCCATCCGGGACTAGCGGGAGGATGGGCGGGGAGCTGTTTTTT.

This sequence joins TRBV7-2 and TRBJ2-7; 10 bases are a match to TRBD2. Germline lookup yields CDR1 SGHTA and CDR2 FQGNSA. The CDR3 is made up of 13 amino acids. V gave up 7 bases and J gave up 0 bases; unmatched junction bases: 0. The CDR3 DNA reads TGTGCCAGCACTAGCGGGAGCTCCTACGAGCAGTACTTC. Its protein is CASTSGSSYEQYF.

The count of this clone is one. The sample carries other DNA sequences with the same CDR3. This CDR3 is CASSPGTGGYEQYF. The CDR3 DNA sequence: TGTGCCAGCAGCCCCGGGACTGGAGGCTACGAGCAGTACTTC. The chain carries TRBV7-2 and TRBJ2-7; TRBD2 is a possible D gene (6 bases). Germline V gene lookup returns CDR1 SGHTA and CDR2 FQGNSA. With 5 bases removed from V and 3 bases from J, the gap between germline ends came to 14 bases. This CDR3 has 14 residues. Full variable domain (rest looked up from reference TRBV7-2 and TRBJ2-7): GAGVSQSPSNKVTEKGKDVELRCDPISGHTALYWYRQSLGQGLEFLIYFQGNSAPDKSGLPSDRFSAERTGGSVSTLTIQRTQQEDSAVYLCASSPGTGGYEQYFGPGTRLTVT.

The J gene is TRBJ1-6, the V gene TRBV11-2, with no clear D. Per the germline V gene, CDR1 is SGHAT and CDR2 is FQNNGV. The V gene lost 4 bases and the J gene lost 8 bases, with 9 bases spanning the gap. The CDR3 is 13 amino acids. The CDR3, as DNA: TGTGCCAGCAGCTCGGTCCGGGATTCACCCCTCCACTTT. It translates to CASSSVRDSPLHF.

The rearrangement uses TRBV4-3 and TRBJ2-1; unclear D gene. Trimming stripped 3 bases from V and 9 bases from J, with 15 bases between. There are 14 residues in the CDR3. Germline CDR1 reads LGHNA; CDR2 reads YSLEER. The CDR3, as DNA: TGCGCCAGCAGCCACATTCGCGGAAGGAGTGAGCAGTTCTTC. Translation: CASSHIRGRSEQFF.

The chain links TRBV2 to TRBJ1-6, with 8 bases that match TRBD1. Germline loops: CDR1 SNHLY, CDR2 FYNNEI. This CDR3 is 15 amino acids long. With V trimmed by 8 bases and J by 7 bases, 10 bases remained unmatched. The chain's CDR3 is CASSSRGPLNSPLHF. CDR3 bases: TGTGCCAGCTCGTCCAGGGGGCCGTTGAATTCACCCCTCCACTTT.

V gene TRBV7-8 combines with J gene TRBJ2-1; unclear D gene. The germline V gene encodes CDR1 SGHVS and CDR2 FQNEAQ. V lost 2 bases and J 8 bases, leaving 13 bases between the germline ends. This CDR3 has 14 residues. The CDR3 DNA reads TGTGCCAGCAGCTTAACGACTTTCCTCGATGAGCAGTTCTTC. It encodes CASSLTTFLDEQFF. The whole variable domain, remainder taken from reference TRBV7-8 and TRBJ2-1, is GAGVSQSPRYKVAKRGQDVALRCDPISGHVSLFWYQQALGQGPEFLTYFQNEAQLDKSGLPSDRFFAERPEGSVSTLKIQRTQQEDSAVYLCASSLTTFLDEQFFGPGTRLTVL.

The chain links TRBV5-6 to TRBJ2-4; no clear D. Deletions cut 7 bases from V and 0 bases from J, with 14 bases between. Germline CDR1 and CDR2: SGHDT and YYEEEE. The CDR3 has 15 amino acids. The CDR3 DNA sequence: TGTGCCAGCGGTAGAACGGAGATAGCCAAAAACATTCAGTACTTC. Translated, it gives CASGRTEIAKNIQYF.

This chain links TRBV7-9 with TRBJ1-5; 9 bases map to TRBD1. Per germline, CDR1 SEHNR and CDR2 FQNEAQ (reference sequence). The CDR3 extends over 15 amino acids. The junction had 6 bases not matched to a gene; V was cut back by 2 bases and J by 7 bases. CDR3 DNA: TGTGCCAGCAGCTTACCGGGACAGGGACAACAGCCCCAGCATTTT. Translating it yields CASSLPGQGQQPQHF.

This rearrangement joins TRBV2 to TRBJ2-7; 8 positions agree with TRBD1. V shed 6 bases and J 5 bases; nucleotides not matched to a gene: 6. Germline loops: CDR1 SNHLY, CDR2 FYNNEI. The CDR3 loop spans 13 amino acids. The CDR3 sequence: CASRPGGRDEQYF. DNA for the CDR3: TGTGCCAGCAGGCCAGGGGGCCGGGACGAGCAGTACTTC.

The chain carries TRBV28 and TRBJ2-5; 10 bases are a match to TRBD1. This CDR3 is 15 amino acids long. Germline V gives CDR1 MDHEN, CDR2 SYDVKM. The V and J ends lost 6 bases and 5 bases, in that order; junction bases with no gene match: 9. CDR3 nucleotide sequence: TGTGCCAGCAGGGGGAGACAGGGGGCTGTGGAGACCCAGTACTTC. This sequence encodes CASRGRQGAVETQYF.

The chain carries TRBV7-9 and TRBJ2-1; TRBD2 agrees at 9 bases. Per the germline V gene, CDR1 is SEHNR and CDR2 is FQNEAQ (reference sequence). The CDR3 has 18 amino acids. With 5 bases clipped from V and 5 bases from J, the junction kept 16 bases outside the gene matches. CDR3 DNA: TGTGCCAGCAGCCAGGGGCTAGCGGGACCCCCAACCGACAATGAGCAGTTCTTC. Its translation: CASSQGLAGPPTDNEQFF.

CDR3 amino acids: CASRRRADNEQFF. CDR3 sequence (DNA): TGCGCCAGCAGGCGTAGAGCCGACAATGAGCAGTTCTTC. The rearrangement links TRBV5-1 to TRBJ2-1, with D unclear. Germline values: CDR1 SGHRS, CDR2 YFSETQ. The CDR3 is 13 amino acids. Trimming left V 5 bases short and J 5 bases short, with 11 bases between.

The gene calls are TRBV28 and TRBJ1-5; D gene unclear. CDR1 MDHEN and CDR2 SYDVKM come from the germline V gene. The CDR3 runs to 15 residues. The V end lost 5 bases, the J end lost 6 bases, and 17 bases lay between the germline ends. CDR3 protein: CASSPEGSRSQPQHF. For the CDR3, the DNA is TGTGCCAGCAGTCCCGAGGGTAGCCGGAGTCAGCCCCAGCATTTT.